A selection of T cell receptor beta chains follows, all from one sample in a study of blood T cells in healthy people across ages. TCRdb reprocessed the 5' RACE reads via MiXCR and lists one record per CDR3 protein. This sample carries about a million distinct CDR3 sequences, roughly 51% of them seen once, and the ten largest clones take about a fifth. Sequencing used blood. Receptors were obtained from a woman aged 55-69 years in good health. Both conserved end residues are part of each CDR3. A D gene is named only where the DNA matches it firmly. Clone size appears in some rows only: once, few, many, or a class for an expanded clone.

abundance	v_gene	j_gene	d_gene	CDR3aa	CDR3nt
-	TRBV29-1	TRBJ2-7	-	CSVARLGGGGEQYF	TGCAGCGTTGCACGACTGGGGGGAGGCGGGGAGCAGTACTTC
few	TRBV4-1	TRBJ2-3	-	CASSQEWGAFDTQYF	TGCGCCAGCAGCCAAGAGTGGGGGGCGTTTGATACGCAGTATTTT
-	TRBV12-3/TRBV12-4	TRBJ2-2	-	CASSLGVHTGELFF	TGTGCCAGCAGTTTGGGGGTACACACCGGGGAGCTGTTTTTT
-	TRBV7-2	TRBJ2-1	TRBD2	CASKIGLAGGRNEQFF	TGTGCCAGCAAGATTGGACTAGCGGGAGGTCGCAATGAGCAGTTCTTC
-	TRBV27	TRBJ2-1	TRBD2	CAVQSGRANEQFF	TGTGCCGTACAGAGCGGGAGAGCCAATGAGCAGTTCTTC
-	TRBV7-6	TRBJ2-3	TRBD2	CASSVTSASDTQYF	TGTGCCAGCAGCGTGACTAGCGCGTCAGATACGCAGTATTTT
few	TRBV10-3	TRBJ1-5	-	CAISESDQPQHF	TGTGCCATCAGTGAGTCGGATCAGCCCCAGCATTTT
-	TRBV27	TRBJ1-2	TRBD1	CASRKTGFNGYTF	TGTGCCAGCAGGAAGACAGGGTTTAATGGCTACACCTTC
-	TRBV27	TRBJ2-7	TRBD1	CASSTYLGQDPVEQYF	TGTGCCAGCAGTACTTATTTGGGACAGGACCCAGTTGAGCAGTACTTC
few	TRBV5-1	TRBJ2-5	TRBD1	CASSGRDRAYQETQYF	TGCGCCAGCAGCGGCCGGGACAGAGCTTACCAAGAGACCCAGTACTTC
few	TRBV28	TRBJ2-4	-	CASTGNLAKNIQYF	TGTGCCAGCACCGGAAACTTAGCCAAAAACATTCAGTACTTC
-	TRBV4-1	TRBJ2-7	-	CASSQPTRYEQYF	TGCGCCAGCAGCCAACCCACTAGATACGAGCAGTACTTC
-	TRBV6-5	TRBJ1-2	TRBD1	CASSTGQGRNGYTF	TGTGCCAGCAGTACGGGACAGGGGAGGAATGGCTACACCTTC
few	TRBV6-1	TRBJ2-3	-	CASSRYLSRVLFPDTQYF	TGTGCCAGCAGTCGCTACCTCTCCAGGGTGTTGTTCCCAGATACGCAGTATTTT
few	TRBV12-3/TRBV12-4	TRBJ2-3	TRBD2	CASTPSGRSSTDTQYF	TGTGCCAGCACCCCGAGCGGGAGGTCTAGCACAGATACGCAGTATTTT
few	TRBV7-8	TRBJ2-3	-	CASNYWATAITDTQYF	TGTGCCAGCAATTATTGGGCAACGGCCATAACAGATACGCAGTATTTT
-	TRBV4-1	TRBJ1-1	-	CASSQEPGQSVVEAFF	TGCGCCAGCAGCCAAGAACCGGGGCAGAGCGTGGTAGAAGCTTTCTTT
-	TRBV20-1	TRBJ2-5	-	CSAGWETQYF	TGCAGTGCTGGGTGGGAGACCCAGTACTTC
-	TRBV11-1	TRBJ2-6	TRBD1	CASSLPLRQGASPGANVLTF	TGTGCCAGCAGCTTGCCCCTTCGACAGGGGGCGAGTCCTGGGGCCAACGTCCTGACTTTC
-	TRBV5-1	TRBJ1-1	-	CASTQGLGSNTEAFF	TGCGCCAGCACTCAGGGATTGGGGTCGAACACTGAAGCTTTCTTT
-	TRBV7-9	TRBJ2-1	TRBD1	CASSFGTGGFSSYNEQFF	TGTGCCAGCAGCTTCGGGACAGGGGGCTTTAGCTCCTACAATGAGCAGTTCTTC
-	TRBV4-2	TRBJ2-7	TRBD2	CASSHPEGASGREQYF	TGTGCCAGCAGCCACCCGGAGGGAGCTAGCGGACGCGAGCAGTACTTC
once	TRBV20-1	TRBJ2-3	-	CSAKIRRGVPTDTQYF	TGCAGTGCAAAGATTCGCAGGGGGGTACCCACAGATACGCAGTATTTT
-	TRBV2	TRBJ2-3	-	CASSVDRRDTQYF	TGTGCCAGCAGCGTCGACCGGAGAGATACGCAGTATTTT
-	TRBV7-9	TRBJ2-5	-	CATLPRTQGETQYF	TGTGCCACCTTGCCCCGTACACAGGGAGAGACCCAGTACTTC
few	TRBV20-1	TRBJ2-1	TRBD2	CSARSGTSINEQFF	TGCAGTGCTAGGTCCGGGACTAGCATCAATGAGCAGTTCTTC
-	TRBV27	TRBJ2-5	TRBD2	CASSSLTLAGREQYF	TGTGCCAGCAGTTCCCTCACTTTAGCGGGAAGAGAGCAGTACTTC
-	TRBV24-1	TRBJ2-3	-	CATSDYRDTQYF	TGTGCCACCAGTGATTATCGGGATACGCAGTATTTT
few	TRBV20-1	TRBJ2-5	TRBD2	CSASSGRLETQYF	TGCAGTGCTAGTAGCGGGAGGTTAGAGACCCAGTACTTC
-	TRBV15	TRBJ1-1	TRBD1	CATSRDIGTGFEAFF	TGTGCCACCAGCAGAGATATCGGGACAGGTTTTGAAGCTTTCTTT
-	TRBV5-6	TRBJ1-2	TRBD1	CASNWRWDSYGYTF	TGTGCCAGCAACTGGCGCTGGGACAGCTATGGCTACACCTTC
-	TRBV6-2/TRBV6-3	TRBJ2-7	-	CASLRSGSHEQYF	TGTGCCAGCCTTCGGTCGGGGTCCCACGAGCAGTACTTC
-	TRBV19	TRBJ2-2	-	CASTLTSGSGELFF	TGTGCCAGTACGCTGACGAGCGGTTCCGGGGAGCTGTTTTTT
-	TRBV15	TRBJ1-4	-	CATSRDGGPGEKLFF	TGTGCCACCAGCAGAGATGGGGGTCCGGGCGAAAAACTGTTTTTT
-	TRBV3-1	TRBJ1-5	-	CASSHLQAQPQHF	TGTGCCAGCAGCCACCTACAGGCACAGCCCCAGCATTTT
-	TRBV28	TRBJ2-5	-	CASSSQLAEGQETQYF	TGTGCCAGCAGTTCTCAACTAGCCGAGGGGCAAGAGACCCAGTACTTC
-	TRBV5-1	TRBJ2-5	-	CASSFPGAETQYF	TGCGCCAGCAGCTTTCCAGGGGCAGAGACCCAGTACTTC
many	TRBV24-1	TRBJ1-2	-	CATSDSGRIYGYTF	TGTGCCACCAGTGACTCCGGACGGATCTATGGCTACACCTTC
-	TRBV20-1	TRBJ2-7	-	CSARDTPGYEQYF	TGCAGTGCTAGAGATACGCCAGGCTACGAGCAGTACTTC
-	TRBV20-1	TRBJ2-7	-	CSASQGTYSEQYF	TGCAGTGCTAGTCAGGGTACCTACTCCGAGCAGTACTTC
-	TRBV11-2	TRBJ2-7	-	CASSRFDSPTYEQYF	TGCGCCAGCAGCCGATTCGACAGCCCCACCTACGAGCAGTACTTC
-	TRBV20-1	TRBJ1-2	TRBD1	CSARARTGGANGYTF	TGCAGTGCTAGAGCACGGACAGGGGGCGCGAATGGCTACACCTTC
-	TRBV3-1	TRBJ2-3	TRBD2	CASSQGTSKTQYF	TGTGCCAGCAGCCAAGGGACTAGCAAAACGCAGTATTTT